This entry describes one T cell receptor (beta chain). This clone was picked up a small number of times. Its antigen is currently not known. No quality values exist for individual bases; no much larger clone is one base distant. In total, 500 to 700 healthy bone marrow donors made up the cohort. Cohort members were all nominally healthy when sampled, although unrecorded immune exposures were likely present. The donor was CMV seronegative and was included in the group of a few hundred seronegative cohort members. Every donor gave a peripheral blood sample, and the peripheral blood mononuclear cells from that sample were used for TCR beta sequencing. The Qiagen DNeasy Blood Extraction Kit was used to extract genomic DNA from the blood cell samples. The data derive from a study of cytomegalovirus exposure and HLA in healthy donors listed by TCRdb under 2017. For the study in its entirety: In an earlier analysis of 450 to 750 of the donors, approximately 300 Gb of sequence data and some 120 million unique TCR beta sequences from 180 million or so T cells were reported. Across roughly 420 genotyped donors of the cohort, an average of approximately 200,000 unique TCR beta nucleotide sequences per donor were sequenced, and roughly 17% of those sequences were non-productive. Alongside the repertoire data, information on donor age, sex, ethnicity and CMV serostatus was compiled. A later genetic analysis used genome-wide SNP genotypes for 398 of the 666 donors, treating that subset as a discovery cohort. The aim of the study was to test whether cataloging public T cell receptors could identify signatures of past pathogen exposure. Among the roughly 400 genotyped donors, around 81% belonged to the genetic ancestry cluster associated with self-reported Caucasian donors. HLA typing covered class I and class II loci at four-digit resolution. Rather than using new phenotypic data, the later analysis identified candidate immune exposures from TCR beta sequences and from how often those sequences occurred across donors. An earlier analysis of approximately 500 of the donors applied high-throughput TCR beta sequencing to assess whether each TCR beta V gene segment acted as functional or pseudogenic. Using immunosequencing, the study profiled T cell repertoires from fewer than 850 subjects and related those repertoires to cytomegalovirus serostatus. To study patterns of TCR occurrence, a later analysis re-analyzed previously published TCR beta repertoires from around 670 donors and added high-resolution HLA genotyping. Typing coverage varied by locus: roughly 629-630 donors for A, B, C, DRB1 and DQB1; 522 for DQA1; 600 to 610 for DPA1; more than 450 for DPB1. Every repertoire in the discovery cohort had been generated on one and the same sequencing platform. Four to six DR-DQ haplotypes were handled as single units for association and clustering, since linkage in the cohort was strong. An early release covering roughly 580 HLA-typed donors comprised about 300 gigabases of sequencing data and around 86 million unique TCR sequences. A separate validation cohort of over 95 different subjects was used in addition to the approximately 700-subject first cohort. The study combined high-throughput TCR immunosequencing, statistical association of individual TCRs with disease status, and machine learning to predict cytomegalovirus infection status. The full study reports these points: According to a later analysis, TCR association rates differed among HLA loci, with DRB1 alleles showing the most associated TCRs and HLA-C alleles showing the fewest. Cytomegalovirus status was reported to be diagnosed by the classifier with high specificity and sensitivity in both the original and validation cohorts. The 87-base-pair reads could not distinguish some IMGT-functional V segments, including TRBV6-2 and TRBV6-3, so those segments were excluded. In vitro tests confirmed that three of the cytomegalovirus-associated TCR beta chains recognize cytomegalovirus antigens. CMV serostatus was the only immune exposure information available for the cohort. Only TCR beta chains were sequenced in this cohort, and the absence of alpha or paired-chain data limited detectable features. In a later analysis, HLA-associated TCR beta chains were found to be more clonally expanded and to have lower generation probabilities than equally common non-associated chains. An association between a missense DCLRE1C variant and V-gene and J-gene trimming of TCR beta chains was found in a later genetic analysis and replicated in an independent cohort. A group of highly shared sequence variants was considered likely to be a technical artifact of the sequencing pipeline. The authors suggested that the approach could potentially be generalized to other disease states and immunological phenotypes. The study gave a list of more than 150 TCR beta chains associated with cytomegalovirus. In an earlier analysis of over 550 of the donors, most TCR beta V segments were observed in productive rearrangements about 90% or about 30% of the time, broadly matching IMGT annotations. Because HLA typing was missing for some donors at each locus, association tests included only the typed subset. A further reported finding was that TCR beta sequences accurately predicted the HLA-A and HLA-B alleles for most subjects in the first cohort. Correlated functional status among segregating V segments might reflect linkage disequilibrium, but an unknown experimental factor could not be ruled out. About 17 rarely observed V segments, including chromosome 9 orphons, were excluded from the earlier analysis of several hundred of the donors because counts were too low. While some public TCRs were present in many individuals, most TCR sequences turned up only very rarely across donors. Presence/absence analyses assumed roughly uniform sequencing depth across donors, an assumption that may not hold. Several of the top co-occurrence clusters appeared to be linked to parvovirus B19, influenza, CMV and Epstein-Barr virus, according to a later analysis. When HLA alleles, especially DR and DQ, strongly co-occurred, TCR associations were difficult to assign to individual alleles. According to a later genetic analysis, donors in an Asian-associated ancestry cluster had fewer N-insertions in productive TCRs than the roughly 660-donor mean. In a later analysis, some 17,000 TCR beta sequences were associated with specific HLA alleles at a false discovery rate of 0.05. In a later analysis, most CMV-associated TCR beta chains were found to appear HLA-restricted, with HLA associations seemingly driven largely by CMV exposure.

Libraries were prepared through the immunoSEQ multiplex PCR assay. For the multiplex PCR, a mixture combining 60 forward primers for TCR Vbeta segments and 13 reverse primers for TCR Jbeta segments was used. The CDR3 region of rearranged TCR beta genes was amplified from genomic DNA with a multiplex PCR assay. The amplified TCR beta libraries were sequenced on the Illumina HiSeq System as 87-base-pair reads. The authors processed their data as follows. Across the 670 or so repertoires, a later analysis counted approximately 75 million unique TCR beta chains, around 11 million of which were shared by at least two donors. A nearest-neighbor algorithm error-corrected the raw reads and collapsed the reads into unique sequences, merging closely related sequences to remove PCR and sequencing errors. Alignment of CDR3 sequences to IMGT reference sequences was used to assign V, D and J gene segments. For a sequence to be retained, a match of at least six nucleotides was required to both a V gene segment and a J gene segment. A rearrangement was called productive if the CDR3 had no stop codons and remained in frame with V and J, and every other rearrangement was called non-productive. CDR3 was defined according to IMGT convention as the region running from the second conserved V-encoded cysteine to the conserved J-encoded phenylalanine. In an earlier analysis of some 550 of the donors, sequences lacking an unambiguous match to a single V gene segment were excluded. In an earlier analysis of about 590 of the donors, a V segment was called functional when productive rearrangements were above 56.7%, and segregating when the standard deviation between donors exceeded 5%. A statistical classification framework was built for diagnosing cytomegalovirus status from the catalog of TCR beta chain sequences. In a later analysis, TCR nucleotide sequences were compared against IMGT/GENE-DB human TR gene sequences so that V and J genes could be assigned. The TCRdist pipeline was used in a later analysis to assign CDR3 sequences and most-parsimonious VDJ recombination scenarios. In a later analysis, each TCR beta chain was defined by its CDR3 amino acid sequence together with its V-gene family, and reads without a unique V-gene family were excluded. As a way to deal with suspected cross-contamination and a sequencing artifact, a later analysis dropped roughly 600 nucleotide sequences that were highly shared and had low generation probability. In a later analysis, a clonal expansion index for each public chain was calculated from normalized within-repertoire ranks of inferred template counts. A later analysis computed generation probabilities with a VDJ recombination model fitted to out-of-frame rearrangements, and checked the results against IGoR. In a later analysis, hypergeometric tests were used to score TCR-TCR, TCR-HLA and TCR-CMV co-occurrence, with a repertoire-size bias correction applied to TCR pairs. A later analysis estimated false discovery rates by permuting HLA or CMV assignments 20 times. In a later analysis, co-occurring TCRs were grouped using DBSCAN, with TCRdist sequence similarity added in when clustering inside HLA-allele-positive subsets. Co-occurrence clustering excluded repertoires with fewer than 30,000 or more than 120,000 public chains, plus five with anomalous nucleotide sharing. Here the immuneACCESS table is served through TCRdb, limited to in-frame sequences with V and J called. Missing clones are a known gap in these copies; in checked studies unresolved V genes cover under half, and the rest lacks a known reason. V and J calls and clone size are given by that table; D and trimming were obtained from the DNA. The sample table lists some 150,000 clones, around 70% of them with a count of one. The ten biggest clones cover 2.1% of the sample.

From a lookup of the germline V gene, CDR1 and CDR2 are MDHEN and SYDVKM. From the cysteine up to the phenylalanine, the CDR3 has a length of 15 residues. Here the CDR3 DNA is all that survives: 45 bases in frame from base 1. Trimming costs V 1 base and J 4 bases, and their ends lie 10 bases apart. Material: PBMCs. The V gene is TRBV28 and the J gene is TRBJ1-4; TRBD1 is perhaps the D gene, given 5 matching bases. The TCR was taken from a man aged 30-40 years in good health and CMV-seronegative. At the DNA level, the sequence is TGTGCCAGCAGTTTATATGGGGCCGATAATGAAAAACTGTTTTTT. It translates to CASSLYGADNEKLFF.